Following are 23 T cell receptor beta chains from one sample sequenced in a study of T cells in Graves' hyperthyroidism and ophthalmopathy. Amplified TCR beta CDR3 regions derived from RNA transcripts. HTBI primers were used for first-round RT-PCR of the TCR CDR3. TCRdb reprocessed the multiplex PCR reads with MiXCR, giving one entry per CDR3 protein. The profile covers around 420,000 distinct CDR3 sequences, with roughly 13% appearing a single time and about 5% taken by the ten largest. Sequencing used blood. The receptors here all came from a woman aged 18-29 years with Graves' hyperthyroidism.

There are many counts of this clonotype. The chain links TRBV30 to TRBJ1-1; TRBD1 might be the D (5 bases). CDR1 is GTSNPN and CDR2 is SVGIG in the germline V gene (reference sequence). The CDR3 spans 14 residues. The ends were cut back, 5 bases at V and 0 bases at J, with 13 bases in the middle. This CDR3 is CAWGKTAMNTEAFF. The CDR3 coding sequence is TGTGCCTGGGGAAAGACAGCTATGAACACTGAAGCTTTCTTT.

This clonotype was recorded many times. The chain is built from TRBV27 and TRBJ2-7; 11 positions agree with TRBD1. The germline gives CDR1 MNHEY, CDR2 SMNVEV (reference sequence). The CDR3 has 16 residues. V lost 4 bases to trimming and J lost 3 bases; unmatched junction nucleotides: 8. CDR3 nucleotides: TGTGCCAGCAGTTATCGCGGACAGGGGGCTTACTACGAGCAGTACTTC. Its translation: CASSYRGQGAYYEQYF.

This clonotype was seen ten or more times. The chain recombines TRBV30 with TRBJ2-2; D remains unclear. This CDR3 spans 15 amino acids. V was cut by 2 bases and J by 4 bases, with 14 bases left in between. The germline gives CDR1 GTSNPN, CDR2 SVGIG (reference sequence). CDR3 sequence (DNA): TGTGCCTGGAGTCCAGCAGCGAGAGGCACCGGGGAGCTGTTTTTT. Its protein is CAWSPAARGTGELFF.

This clonotype was seen many times. The rearrangement joins TRBV7-9 to TRBJ1-1; the match to TRBD1 covers 7 bases. J gave up 6 bases and V 6 bases, and 16 bases lay outside the gene matches. The germline gives CDR1 SEHNR, CDR2 FQNEAQ (reference sequence). The CDR3 runs 16 residues. The CDR3 here is CASSSDRQGLGSEAFF. CDR3 nucleotide sequence: TGTGCCAGCAGTTCGGACCGACAGGGTTTGGGCTCTGAAGCTTTCTTT.

The table lists this clonotype with many counts. The rearrangement uses TRBV20-1 and TRBJ2-1; 8 bases agree with TRBD2. The CDR3 is 15 residues long. Germline CDR1 is DFQATT and CDR2 is SNEGSKA (reference sequence). V dropped 1 base and J dropped 7; count of bases not matched to a gene: 9. CDR3 sequence: CSARGWAGGRNEQFF. The CDR3 bases are TGCAGTGCTAGAGGGTGGGCGGGAGGTCGAAATGAGCAGTTCTTC.

This clonotype was seen at least ten times. V gene TRBV2 combines with J gene TRBJ2-7; D gene ambiguous. Germline loops: CDR1 SNHLY, CDR2 FYNNEI. This CDR3 is built from 13 residues. The V end lost 3 bases, the J end lost 0 bases, and 6 bases lay between the germline ends. CDR3 coding DNA: TGTGCCAGCAGTGAGGTCAACTCCTACGAGCAGTACTTC. As protein: CASSEVNSYEQYF.

This clonotype showed up many times. V is TRBV2 and J is TRBJ2-1; 7 bases agree with TRBD2. The CDR3 is 14 residues long. V gave up 6 bases and J gave up 0 bases; unmatched junction bases: 2. CDR1 SNHLY and CDR2 FYNNEI come from the germline V gene. CDR3 coding DNA: TGTGCCAGCAGAGGCGGGAGCTCCTACAATGAGCAGTTCTTC. It translates to CASRGGSSYNEQFF.

This clonotype was counted many times. This chain joins TRBV20-1 and TRBJ2-7; D call uncertain. V lost 4 bases and J 1 base, leaving 17 bases between the germline ends. The CDR3 consists of 15 residues. Germline values: CDR1 DFQATT, CDR2 SNEGSKA (reference sequence). Written as DNA, the CDR3 is TGCAGTGCTACCTCAGCGACCCGACCTTCCTACGAGCAGTACTTC. Encoded protein: CSATSATRPSYEQYF.

This clonotype was counted only a few times. DNA of the CDR3: TGTGCCACCAGCAGAGATCGGAGGGGATTCACTGAAGCTTTCTTT. It translates to CATSRDRRGFTEAFF. The chain carries TRBV15 and TRBJ1-1, with a tentative D call TRBD1 (5 bases). CDR1 and CDR2 (germline): LNHNV, YYDKDF (reference sequence). The CDR3 has 15 residues. V was shortened by 0 bases and J by 4 bases, with 12 bases between the two germline ends.

This clonotype was recorded at least ten times. The chain is built from TRBV20-1 and TRBJ2-5, with D maybe TRBD2 (6 bases). Germline-derived CDR1 and CDR2 are DFQATT and SNEGSKA (reference sequence). This CDR3 is built from 16 residues. Trimming took off 6 bases at V and 5 bases at J, with 25 bases between the two ends. The CDR3 here is CSASPQQAGSIETQYF. In nucleotides, the CDR3 is TGCAGTGCAAGCCCACAACAGGCGGGATCAATTGAGACCCAGTACTTC.

This clonotype was observed many times. The V and J genes are TRBV19 and TRBJ2-3, with D hard to call. The germline V gene has CDR1 LNHDA and CDR2 SQIVND (reference sequence). CDR3 length equals 11 residues. The V and J ends lost 4 bases and 3 bases respectively, with 2 bases between them. The CDR3 loop reads CASSKTDTQYF. The CDR3 nucleotides read TGTGCCAGTAGTAAAACAGATACGCAGTATTTT.

The chain recombines TRBV6-5 with TRBJ2-6; D is perhaps TRBD1 or TRBD2 (5 bases each). In germline, CDR1 is MNHEY, CDR2 SVGAGI. The ends were cut back, 0 bases at V and 0 bases at J, with 18 bases in the middle. This CDR3 region has 20 residues. The CDR3 protein is CASSYSRLGDLSSGANVLTF. As DNA, the CDR3 is TGTGCCAGCAGTTACTCCCGTCTTGGGGACCTGAGCTCTGGGGCCAACGTCCTGACTTTC.

This clonotype was picked up many times. V usage is TRBV5-1 and J usage is TRBJ1-1, with 7 bases fitting TRBD1. The CDR3 runs 14 residues. Germline V gene lookup returns CDR1 SGHRS and CDR2 YFSETQ. J lost 1 base, V lost 4 bases, and 4 bases had no gene match. The CDR3, as DNA: TGCGCCAGCAGCCTGGGACAGCAGAACACTGAAGCTTTCTTT. It codes for CASSLGQQNTEAFF.

Concerning this clonotype itself: The conserved final phenylalanine or tryptophan is absent from the CDR3, which likely points to a read error. The chain combines TRBV24-1 with TRBJ2-7; D is perhaps TRBD1 (6 bases). This CDR3 spans 13 amino acids. V was clipped by 7 bases and J by 1 base, with 10 bases between them. Germline CDR1 and CDR2: KGHDR and SFDVKD. This CDR3 reads CATRKTGSYEQYS. The DNA of the CDR3 is TGTGCCACCAGGAAGACAGGTTCCTACGAGCAGTACTCC.

This clonotype was found many times. The rearrangement uses TRBV6-5 and TRBJ2-7; 10 positions match TRBD1. After removal of 5 bases from V and 2 bases from J, the junction contained 9 bases not matched to a gene. This CDR3 is built from 16 residues. Germline V gene sequence: CDR1 MNHEY, CDR2 SVGAGI. The CDR3 sequence is CASSLIEGQGTYEQYF. Here the CDR3 DNA reads TGTGCCAGCAGTCTAATAGAGGGACAGGGGACCTACGAGCAGTACTTC.

This clonotype was observed at least ten times. The rearrangement joins TRBV20-1 to TRBJ2-5, with 10 nucleotides matching TRBD1. Germline lookup yields CDR1 DFQATT and CDR2 SNEGSKA (reference sequence). This CDR3 region has 14 residues. V gave up 0 bases and J gave up 7 bases; unmatched junction bases: 5. The CDR3 is CSARELGQGSTQYF. DNA of the CDR3: TGCAGTGCTAGAGAGCTGGGACAGGGGTCGACCCAGTACTTC.

CDR3 amino acids: CASRLRPTGGSNYGYTF. CDR3 bases: TGTGCCAGCAGGCTAAGGCCCACAGGGGGCTCTAACTATGGCTACACCTTC. V gene TRBV6-1 combines with J gene TRBJ1-2, with 9 bases identical to TRBD1. CDR1 and CDR2 from the germline V gene are MNHNS and SASEGT. This CDR3 region has 17 residues. V was clipped by 6 bases and J by 0 bases; unmatched bases: 11.

The chain couples TRBV7-6 to TRBJ2-7; tentative D call: TRBD2 (5 bases). CDR1 is SGHVS, CDR2 FNYEAQ, per germline. The V end was cut by 5 bases, the J end by 2 bases, with 19 bases between. This CDR3 contains 16 residues. CDR3 sequence: CASSPGLTGSTYEQYF. CDR3 coding DNA: TGTGCCAGCAGCCCAGGACTCACCGGTTCGACCTACGAGCAGTACTTC.

This clonotype was counted many times. The chain is built from TRBV20-1 and TRBJ1-1; TRBD1 agrees at 7 bases. CDR3 length: 14 residues. Germline V gene data show CDR1 as DFQATT and CDR2 as SNEGSKA (reference sequence). V lost 1 base to trimming and J lost 1 base; unmatched junction nucleotides: 3. The CDR3 region has the DNA TGCAGTGCTAGAGCTCACAGGGGGAACACTGAAGCTTTCTTT. Protein: CSARAHRGNTEAFF.

This clonotype has a count of ten or more. The V and J genes are TRBV5-6 and TRBJ1-2, with 7 positions matching TRBD1. Looked up from germline, CDR1 is SGHDT and CDR2 is YYEEEE. Trimming at V came to 4 bases and at J to 8 bases, leaving 8 bases not matched to a gene. The CDR3 totals 13 residues. CDR3 nucleotides: TGTGCCAGCAGCCAGGCGGGACAGTTGGGCTACACCTTC. This translates into CASSQAGQLGYTF.

This clonotype was picked up a small number of times. It may be a read error: a sequence one base away is much more abundant. The V gene is TRBV6-4, the J gene TRBJ2-1; TRBD1 aligns across 8 bases. CDR1 and CDR2 from the germline V gene are MRHNA and SNTAGT. This CDR3 spans 14 amino acids. CDR3 sequence: CASSDGRGQNGQFF. In nucleotides, the CDR3 is TGTGCCAGCAGTGACGGCAGGGGGCAAAATGGGCAGTTCTTC.

J is TRBJ2-1 and V is TRBV5-1; D gene uncertain. The CDR3 runs to 13 residues. Germline CDR1 SGHRS, CDR2 YFSETQ. Between the trimmed V and J ends, which lost 4 bases and 6 bases, there was a span of 11 bases. The CDR3 loop reads CASSADWGNEQFF. CDR3 coding DNA: TGCGCCAGCAGCGCAGACTGGGGCAATGAGCAGTTCTTC.

In its sample, this clonotype was seen many times. This rearrangement joins TRBV20-1 to TRBJ2-7, with 12 bases identical to TRBD2. J gave up 7 bases and V 4 bases, and 8 bases lay outside the gene matches. Germline V gives CDR1 DFQATT, CDR2 SNEGSKA (reference sequence). The CDR3 is made up of 14 amino acids. The CDR3 loop is CSATGGLAGWEQYF. CDR3 nucleotides: TGCAGTGCTACAGGTGGACTAGCGGGATGGGAGCAGTACTTC.